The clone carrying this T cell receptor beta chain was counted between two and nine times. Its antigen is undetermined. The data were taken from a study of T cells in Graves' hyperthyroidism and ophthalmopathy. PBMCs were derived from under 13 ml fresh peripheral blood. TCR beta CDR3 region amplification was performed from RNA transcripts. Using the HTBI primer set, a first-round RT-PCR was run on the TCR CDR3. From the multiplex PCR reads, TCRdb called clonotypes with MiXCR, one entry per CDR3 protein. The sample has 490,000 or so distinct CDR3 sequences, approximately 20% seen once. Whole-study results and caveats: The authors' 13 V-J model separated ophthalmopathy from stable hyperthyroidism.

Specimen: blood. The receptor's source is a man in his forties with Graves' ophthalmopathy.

The CDR3 nucleotides are TGCGCCAGCAGCTCCGACAGGGGGAGTCCAAACATTCAGTACTTC. Translation gives CASSSDRGSPNIQYF. The chain recombines TRBV5-1 with TRBJ2-4, with 9 bases identical to TRBD1. The germline CDR1 and CDR2 sequences are SGHRS and YFSETQ. V was clipped by 3 bases and J by 6 bases; unmatched bases: 7. The CDR3 has 15 amino acids. Complete variable domain (other parts from reference TRBV5-1 and TRBJ2-4): KAGVTQTPRYLIKTRGQQVTLSCSPISGHRSVSWYQQTPGQGLQFLFEYFSETQRNKGNFPGRFSGRQFSNSRSEMNVSTLELGDSALYLCASSSDRGSPNIQYFGAGTRLSVL.